This T cell receptor beta chain was observed in a study of blood T cells in healthy people across ages. General study points: Across the age range, TCR beta diversity per million T cells fell in a roughly linear way. PBMCs were not sorted, which prevented a conclusive comparison of naive versus antigen-experienced cells.

Concerning this clonotype: Its matching antigen is unknown.

V was clipped by 5 bases and J by 0 bases, with 16 bases between them. Looked up from germline, CDR1 is SGHAT and CDR2 is FQNNGV. This CDR3 has 16 residues. Using a J-beta primer mix together with a sample-barcoded 5' primer, a second PCR was run for roughly 7 to 11 cycles. TCRdb ran MiXCR on the 5' RACE reads and lists one entry per CDR3 protein. The data show over 1.5 million distinct CDR3 sequences, with about 50% seen just once and 2% to 2.5% held by the top ten. The chain couples TRBV11-2 to TRBJ2-5; D unresolved. This TCR was recovered from a woman aged 40 to 50 in good health. The specimen sequenced was blood. The CDR3 nucleotides read TGTGCCAGCAGCCAAACCGCGGACGCAGACCAAGAGACCCAGTACTTC. This sequence encodes CASSQTADADQETQYF.